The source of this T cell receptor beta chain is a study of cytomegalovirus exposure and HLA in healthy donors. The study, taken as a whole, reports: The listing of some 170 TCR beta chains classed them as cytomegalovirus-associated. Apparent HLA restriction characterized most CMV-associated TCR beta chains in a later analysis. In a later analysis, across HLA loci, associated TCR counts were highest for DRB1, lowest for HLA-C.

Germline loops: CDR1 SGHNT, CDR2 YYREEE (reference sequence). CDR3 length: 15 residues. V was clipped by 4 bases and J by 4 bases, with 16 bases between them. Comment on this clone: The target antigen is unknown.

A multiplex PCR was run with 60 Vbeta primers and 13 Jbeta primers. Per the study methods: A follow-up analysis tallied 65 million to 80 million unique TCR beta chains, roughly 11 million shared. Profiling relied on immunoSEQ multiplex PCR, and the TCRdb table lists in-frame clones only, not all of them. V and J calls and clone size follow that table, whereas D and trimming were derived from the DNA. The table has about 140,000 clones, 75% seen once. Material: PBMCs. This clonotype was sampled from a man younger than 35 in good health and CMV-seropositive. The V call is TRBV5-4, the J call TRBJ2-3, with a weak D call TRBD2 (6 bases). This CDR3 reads CASSPDGGWPDTQYF. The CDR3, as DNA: TGTGCCAGCAGCCCGGACGGGGGATGGCCAGATACGCAGTATTTT.